This T cell receptor beta chain was retrieved from a study of radiation and T cells in renal cell carcinoma. Study-level background: Nephrectomy followed 15 Gy stereotactic body radiation by 4 weeks.

Points from the study as a whole: In blood, top tumor clones expanded by 2 weeks, shrinking by 4.

Only in-frame clones appear in the TCRdb table, and some are missing; sequencing was by immunoSEQ multiplex PCR. The sample lists just under 80,000 clones; approximately 86% were seen once. The CDR3 consists of 12 residues. Germline-derived CDR1 and CDR2 are SGHTA and FQGNSA. The germline V and J ends were trimmed by 5 bases and 5 bases, with 7 bases remaining between them. The time point is: blood 2 weeks post-SBRT. Treatment: 15 Gy SBRT to primary tumor, nephrectomy 4 weeks later. Serial blood draws occurred at baseline and 2 and 4 weeks post-SBRT. The patient's renal cell carcinoma had clear cell pathology. As regards this clone: As yet, its antigen is unknown.

The chain couples TRBV7-2 to TRBJ1-5; D unclear. Sequenced material: blood, taken from a patient whose treatment included radiotherapy and nephrectomy. This TCR was sampled from a woman in her fifties or sixties with renal cell carcinoma. The CDR3 DNA follows: TGTGCCAGCAGCATGGGATATCAGCCCCAGCATTTT. This codes for CASSMGYQPQHF.